Listed below are T cell receptor beta chains from one sample, sequenced in a study of CD8 T cells in ankylosing spondylitis. MiXCR was run by TCRdb on the 5' RACE reads, yielding one entry per CDR3 protein. The profile shows some 220,000 distinct CDR3 sequences, 8.2% of them singletons. Sequenced: blood, either unsorted or a sorted T cell fraction (not recorded which). Every receptor here comes from a female donor with ankylosing spondylitis or in good health (not recorded which). Each CDR3 is given without its conserved first and last residue. A D gene is named only where the DNA matches it firmly.

cdr3_length | j_call | d_call | v_call | cdr3_aa
9 | TRBJ2-2 | NA | TRBV3-1 | ASSRSGELF
11 | TRBJ1-5 | NA | TRBV20-1 | SAAQGSNQPQH
13 | TRBJ2-3 | TRBD1 | TRBV15 | ATTKTGQYIDTQY
15 | TRBJ2-7 | TRBD2 | TRBV20-1 | SAPTGTSGRNPYEQY
13 | TRBJ2-7 | TRBD1 | TRBV25-1 | ASVGRGTETYEQY
15 | TRBJ2-1 | NA | TRBV7-2 | ASSLSSGAGDINEQF
10 | TRBJ2-1 | NA | TRBV14 | ASSYDFNEQF
12 | TRBJ2-7 | NA | TRBV4-3 | ASSQEWGWTEQY
10 | TRBJ2-7 | TRBD2 | TRBV27 | ASSLPGGEQY
13 | TRBJ2-1 | NA | TRBV7-2 | ASSLIADSYNEQF
11 | TRBJ2-7 | TRBD1 | TRBV7-9 | ASRSGQGGEQY
10 | TRBJ1-3 | TRBD1 | TRBV6-2/TRBV6-3 | ASSFRQGTGN
13 | TRBJ1-5 | NA | TRBV7-2 | ASSSQAGGDQPQH
12 | TRBJ1-5 | NA | TRBV6-5 | ASSESWENQPQH
11 | TRBJ2-7 | TRBD2 | TRBV20-1 | SAGGYSGSEQY
14 | TRBJ2-1 | TRBD2 | TRBV5-1 | ASSLSVAGAYNEQF
12 | TRBJ2-2 | NA | TRBV3-1 | ASSPSGHTGELF
14 | TRBJ1-2 | NA | TRBV20-1 | SARDPLAYPNYGYT
11 | TRBJ1-4 | NA | TRBV6-2/TRBV6-3 | ASRSGGDEKLF
13 | TRBJ1-1 | TRBD1 | TRBV16 | ASSPRGRGYAEAF